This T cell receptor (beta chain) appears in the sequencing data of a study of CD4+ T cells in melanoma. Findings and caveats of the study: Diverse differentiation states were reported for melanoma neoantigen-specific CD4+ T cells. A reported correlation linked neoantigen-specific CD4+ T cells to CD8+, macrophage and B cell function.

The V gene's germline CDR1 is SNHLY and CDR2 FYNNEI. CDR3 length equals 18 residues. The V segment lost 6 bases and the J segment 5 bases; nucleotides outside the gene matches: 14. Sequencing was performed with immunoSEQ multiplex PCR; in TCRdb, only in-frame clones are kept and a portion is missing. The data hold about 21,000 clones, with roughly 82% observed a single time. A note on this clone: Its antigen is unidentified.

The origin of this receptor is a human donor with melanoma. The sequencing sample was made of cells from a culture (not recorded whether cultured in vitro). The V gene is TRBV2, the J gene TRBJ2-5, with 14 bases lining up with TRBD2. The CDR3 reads CASRFGLAGGRLAETQYF. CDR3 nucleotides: TGTGCCAGCAGATTCGGACTAGCGGGGGGCCGGTTGGCCGAGACCCAGTACTTC.